What follows are 23 T cell receptor beta chains derived from one specimen sequenced in a study of T cell responses to AZD1222 COVID-19 vaccine. Clones were read by immunoSEQ multiplex PCR, and TCRdb kept only the in-frame ones, dropping some. The sample contains about 110,000 clones, 84% of which appear only once. Sequencing was performed on peripheral blood, taken on day 0 of AZD1222 vaccination. Receptors originate from an adult in good health.

CDR3 in DNA: TGTGCCAGCAGCTTCGGAGCGGGGGGGCTACAAGACGAGCAGTACTTC. Translating it yields CASSFGAGGLQDEQYF. The chain couples TRBV5-6 to TRBJ2-7, with 10 positions matching TRBD2. Trimming at V came to 2 bases and at J to 5 bases, leaving 10 bases not matched to a gene. Germline V gene sequence: CDR1 SGHDT, CDR2 YYEEEE. The CDR3 extends over 16 amino acids.

The V call is TRBV6-1, the J call TRBJ2-5, with no clear D. The CDR3 runs to 12 residues. Looked up from germline, CDR1 is MNHNS and CDR2 is SASEGT. The V and J ends lost 0 bases and 4 bases respectively, with 3 bases between them. CDR3 residues: CASSEARETQYF. CDR3 nucleotide sequence: TGTGCCAGCAGTGAAGCGCGAGAGACCCAGTACTTC.

The V and J genes are TRBV14 and TRBJ2-1; 8 bases map to TRBD2. V gave up 4 bases and J gave up 2 bases; unmatched junction bases: 7. Per the germline V gene, CDR1 is SGHDN and CDR2 is FVKESK. This CDR3 has 16 residues. The CDR3 DNA follows: TGTGCCAGCAGCCCCAGGGCGGGAGGAACCTACAATGAGCAGTTCTTC. Protein: CASSPRAGGTYNEQFF.

This chain links TRBV7-9 with TRBJ1-6; 9 positions match TRBD1. The CDR3 is 13 amino acids. Unmatched junction bases numbered 3, after V lost 5 bases and J lost 10 bases. CDR1 is SEHNR and CDR2 is FQNEAQ in the germline V gene (reference sequence). The CDR3 spells CASSQTGGSPLHF. DNA for the CDR3: TGTGCCAGCAGCCAAACAGGGGGCTCACCCCTCCACTTT.

This chain links TRBV28 with TRBJ2-1, with 11 bases identical to TRBD1. CDR3 length equals 15 residues. Trimming removed 6 bases from V and 5 bases from J; junction bases left unmatched: 6. In germline, CDR1 is MDHEN, CDR2 SYDVKM. CDR3 in DNA: TGTGCCAGCAGAGAAGGGACAGGGGGTCACAATGAGCAGTTCTTC. It encodes CASREGTGGHNEQFF.

CDR3 nucleotides: TGTGCCAGCTCACCACCAGGGACAGGGAACACTGAAGCTTTCTTT. Translation gives CASSPPGTGNTEAFF. This rearrangement joins TRBV18 to TRBJ1-1, with 8 bases that match TRBD1. Trimming at V came to 0 bases and at J to 1 base, leaving 1 base not matched to a gene. This CDR3 comprises 15 residues. Germline loops: CDR1 KGHSH, CDR2 LQKENI.

V and J are TRBV5-1 and TRBJ2-3; 11 positions agree with TRBD2. The CDR3 length is 17 residues. The germline V gene encodes CDR1 SGHRS and CDR2 YFSETQ. The V segment lost 0 bases and the J segment 2 bases; nucleotides outside the gene matches: 5. The CDR3 DNA sequence: TGCGCCAGCAGCTTGGCTGGGACTAGCGGATCCACAGATACGCAGTATTTT. As protein: CASSLAGTSGSTDTQYF.

V gene TRBV28 combines with J gene TRBJ2-7; D is unclear. The CDR3 totals 13 residues. Looked up from germline, CDR1 is MDHEN and CDR2 is SYDVKM. V shed 6 bases and J shed 2 bases, with 11 bases lying between them. CDR3 in amino acids: CASRNTLTYEQYF. CDR3 sequence (DNA): TGTGCCAGCAGAAACACGTTAACCTACGAGCAGTACTTC.

This chain links TRBV7-8 with TRBJ2-5; D might be TRBD2 (6 bases). Germline V gene lookup returns CDR1 SGHVS and CDR2 FQNEAQ. The CDR3 has 13 residues. Trimming removed 0 bases at V and 4 bases at J, with 6 bases between. CDR3 region: CASSLAGGETQYF. The DNA of the CDR3 is TGTGCCAGCAGCTTAGCCGGGGGAGAGACCCAGTACTTC.

The chain joins TRBV6-1 to TRBJ2-7; the match to TRBD2 covers 8 bases. The ends lost 3 bases at V and 0 bases at J; junction bases unmatched: 4. This CDR3 comprises 15 residues. CDR1 and CDR2 (germline): MNHNS, SASEGT. The CDR3 spells CASSDPGGGSYEQYF. In DNA form, the CDR3 reads TGTGCCAGCAGTGACCCGGGGGGGGGCTCCTACGAGCAGTACTTC.

This clone was seen a single time. The V gene is TRBV3-1 (or the pseudogene TRBV3-2), the J gene TRBJ2-1, with 7 bases identical to TRBD2. V gave up 1 base and J gave up 7 bases; unmatched junction bases: 10. Looked up from germline, CDR1 is LGHDT and CDR2 is YNNKEL (reference sequence). This CDR3 comprises 16 residues. Here the CDR3 DNA reads TGTGCCAGCAGCCAAGGATTGGGACTAATAAATAATGAGCAGTTCTTC. It yields the protein CASSQGLGLINNEQFF.

The rearrangement uses TRBV7-6 and TRBJ1-3, with 7 bases aligning to TRBD1. The CDR3 consists of 18 residues. J was trimmed by 6 bases and V by 1 base; bases with no gene match: 15. Germline CDR1 reads SGHVS; CDR2 reads FNYEAQ. The CDR3: CASSLGWRGTESKNTIYF. The DNA for the CDR3 is TGTGCCAGCAGCTTAGGGTGGCGGGGGACAGAATCCAAAAACACCATATATTTT.

The chain combines TRBV5-4 with TRBJ2-3; D is possibly TRBD2 (6 bases). The V and J ends lost 4 bases and 6 bases respectively, with 18 bases between them. The CDR3 contains 15 residues. The V gene's germline CDR1 is SGHNT and CDR2 YYREEE (reference sequence). The CDR3 reads CASSPERGLFDTQYF. The CDR3, as DNA: TGTGCCAGCAGCCCCGAACGGGGGTTGTTTGATACGCAGTATTTT.

V is TRBV6-5 and J is TRBJ1-1, with 10 positions matching TRBD1. Germline assignment: CDR1 MNHEY and CDR2 SVGAGI. There are 14 residues in the CDR3. V was clipped by 9 bases and J by 3 bases; unmatched bases: 7. The CDR3 protein is CASRDRGRYTEAFF. CDR3 coding DNA: TGTGCCAGTCGCGACAGGGGGCGTTACACTGAAGCTTTCTTT.

V gene TRBV6-5 combines with J gene TRBJ2-1, with TRBD1 matching 8 bases. The CDR3 loop spans 14 amino acids. The V and J ends lost 10 bases and 9 bases, in that order; junction bases with no gene match: 14. Germline V gene sequence: CDR1 MNHEY, CDR2 SVGAGI. This chain's CDR3 is CATSRDRFLGEQFF. DNA for the CDR3: TGTGCCACGAGCCGGGACAGGTTTTTAGGTGAGCAGTTCTTC.

J is TRBJ2-1 and V is TRBV3-1 (or the pseudogene TRBV3-2); the match to TRBD2 covers 13 bases. The V segment lost 1 base and the J segment 10 bases; nucleotides outside the gene matches: 10. The CDR3 length is 17 residues. Germline V lookup: CDR1 LGHDT, CDR2 YNNKEL (reference sequence). The CDR3 bases are TGTGCCAGCAGCCAAGGAGAGACTAGCGGGAGGAGGCCGGAGCAGTTCTTC. Protein sequence: CASSQGETSGRRPEQFF.

The gene calls are TRBV5-3 and TRBJ2-1; D not certain. TRBV5-3 is an ORF, and what it does is uncertain. V dropped 1 base and J dropped 7 bases, with 15 bases sitting between them. This CDR3 is 15 amino acids long. The chain's CDR3 is CARSLYDSLRNEQFF. The CDR3 coding sequence is TGTGCCAGAAGCTTGTACGACTCCTTGAGAAATGAGCAGTTCTTC.

Concerning this clone itself: The junction differs from germline at one of its ends, possibly a read error. This chain uses TRBV6-5 with TRBJ1-2; 8 nucleotides align to TRBD1. The germline CDR1 and CDR2 sequences are MNHEY and SVGAGI. The CDR3 runs 11 residues. The DNA for the CDR3 is TGTGCCAGCATAGGGACAGGCCCCGCCCGGTTC. The encoded protein is CASIGTGPARF.

The rearrangement links TRBV7-9 to TRBJ1-5; TRBD1 aligns across 7 bases. The CDR3 is made up of 15 amino acids. Germline V gene lookup returns CDR1 SEHNR and CDR2 FQNEAQ (reference sequence). Trimming cost V 0 bases and J 6 bases; bases outside gene matches: 5. As DNA, the CDR3 is TGTGCCAGCAGCTTAGCAGGGGGCGCAGGTCAGCCCCAGCATTTT. Translating it yields CASSLAGGAGQPQHF.

The CDR3 protein is CASSVGLAGGLNTDTQYF. The CDR3 nucleotides read TGTGCCAGCAGCGTGGGACTAGCGGGAGGCCTTAACACAGATACGCAGTATTTT. V is TRBV9 and J is TRBJ2-3, with TRBD2 matching 15 bases. The CDR3 sequence is 18 residues long. Per germline, CDR1 SGDLS and CDR2 YYNGEE. Unmatched junction bases numbered 6, after V lost 2 bases and J lost 2 bases.

V gene TRBV7-2 combines with J gene TRBJ2-3; TRBD1 agrees at 7 bases. The CDR3 sequence is 16 residues long. The V segment lost 2 bases and the J segment 4 bases; nucleotides outside the gene matches: 9. CDR1 is SGHTA and CDR2 is FQGNSA in the germline V gene. The CDR3 DNA is TGTGCCAGCAGCTTATCTGTAGGGGGCGGGTCAGATACGCAGTATTTT. Its translation is CASSLSVGGGSDTQYF.

This chain links TRBV28 with TRBJ1-2; the D gene is possibly TRBD1 (6 bases). CDR3 length: 16 residues. Looked up from germline, CDR1 is MDHEN and CDR2 is SYDVKM. V was cut by 5 bases and J by 6 bases, with 22 bases left in between. The CDR3, as DNA: TGTGCCAGCAGTCCGCCACCCGGGGGGGGGCAGGATGGCTACACCTTC. Translated, it gives CASSPPPGGGQDGYTF.

The chain uses TRBV6-5 and TRBJ1-4; D call uncertain. The germline V and J ends were trimmed by 7 bases and 4 bases, with 7 bases remaining between them. This CDR3 spans 12 amino acids. Germline assignment: CDR1 MNHEY and CDR2 SVGAGI. This CDR3 reads CASTAVNEKLFF. The CDR3 DNA sequence: TGTGCCAGCACCGCAGTTAATGAAAAACTGTTTTTT.